This T cell receptor (beta chain) was retrieved from a study of spatial heterogeneity in lung cancer. Study overall: Consistent detection of more beta-chain than alpha-chain sequences was observed.

Time point denoted: sample taken at primary tumor resection. The 72 donors had untreated early-stage non-small cell lung cancer. Unique molecular identifiers, one per molecule, were present on every TCR cDNA molecule. MiXCR, run by TCRdb on the 5' RACE reads, gives a single entry per CDR3 protein. The sample has about 36,000 distinct CDR3 sequences; more than 7% are singletons. This clonotype showed up many times. Its antigen is not identified. Overall study results and limits: Resection saw ubiquitous expanded tumor TCRs appear in blood more than follow-up did.

The germline V gene has CDR1 SGHAT and CDR2 FQNNGV. The V and J ends lost 2 bases and 2 bases respectively, with 11 bases between them. This CDR3 contains 15 residues. The sequencing used PBMCs, collected at surgery. This chain connects TRBV11-2 to TRBJ2-3; perhaps D is TRBD1 or TRBD2 (5 bases each). The clonotype comes from a female donor with early-stage non-small cell lung cancer. The DNA for the CDR3 is TGTGCCAGCAGCTTAATTATCGGGACCACAGATACGCAGTATTTT. Translated: CASSLIIGTTDTQYF. The full variable domain, rest sourced from reference TRBV11-2 and TRBJ2-3, is EAGVAQSPRYKIIEKRQSVAFWCNPISGHATLYWYQQILGQGPKLLIQFQNNGVVDDSQLPKDRFSAERLKGVDSTLKIQPAKLEDSAVYLCASSLIIGTTDTQYFGPGTRLTVL.